The 17 T cell receptor beta chains in this list originate from one sample, sequenced in a study of OX40 agonist ivuxolimab in advanced cancers. TCRdb's copy holds only in-frame clones and misses some; the assay was immunoSEQ multiplex PCR. The table lists roughly 100,000 clones, approximately 85% of them singletons, with 3% to 4% in the top ten. The sequences come from CD4+ or CD8+ T cells sorted from blood, collected in a trial of the OX40 agonist ivuxolimab. The receptor source for this set is an adult with an advanced solid tumor such as melanoma, head and neck, liver or kidney cancer.

This chain connects TRBV28 to TRBJ2-7; TRBD2 matches 7 bases. The CDR3 loop spans 14 amino acids. The J segment lost 3 bases and the V segment lost 2 bases, leaving 4 bases of the junction unmatched. From germline, CDR1 is MDHEN and CDR2 SYDVKM. In DNA, the CDR3 is TGTGCCAGCAGTTTAAGCGGGAACCTCTACGAGCAGTACTTC. Its translation: CASSLSGNLYEQYF.

CDR3 in DNA: TGTGCCAGCAGCGCCGCGGGCGAGCAGTACTTC. Amino acid sequence: CASSAAGEQYF. The rearrangement links TRBV2 to TRBJ2-7; D possibly corresponds to TRBD2 (5 bases). Germline-derived CDR1 and CDR2 are SNHLY and FYNNEI. This CDR3 contains 11 residues. The germline V and J ends were trimmed by 6 bases and 6 bases, with 9 bases remaining between them.

This chain links TRBV15 with TRBJ2-7, with a tentative D call TRBD2 (5 bases). CDR3 length: 14 amino acids. Germline CDR1 LNHNV, CDR2 YYDKDF (reference sequence). The V gene lost 0 bases and the J gene lost 7 bases, with 13 bases spanning the gap. CDR3 sequence (DNA): TGTGCCACCAGCAGAGATTTGTCTAGGGAGGAGCAGTACTTC. It codes for CATSRDLSREEQYF.

V and J are TRBV9 and TRBJ2-7; D is possibly TRBD2 (6 bases). V was shortened by 2 bases and J by 3 bases, with 18 bases between the two germline ends. The CDR3 sequence is 16 residues long. CDR1 is SGDLS and CDR2 is YYNGEE in the germline V gene. The CDR3 loop is CASSVTPLARDYEQYF. CDR3 coding DNA: TGTGCCAGCAGCGTGACCCCCCTAGCGCGGGACTACGAGCAGTACTTC. The complete variable domain, with remaining parts taken from reference TRBV9 and TRBJ2-7, reads DSGVTQTPKHLITATGQRVTLRCSPRSGDLSVYWYQQSLDQGLQFLIQYYNGEERAKGNILERFSAQQFPDLHSELNLSSLELGDSALYFCASSVTPLARDYEQYFGPGTRLTVT.

The chain combines TRBV19 with TRBJ2-1; 14 nucleotides align to TRBD2. V was pared by 5 bases and J by 8 bases, with 8 bases of the junction left unmatched. The germline gives CDR1 LNHDA, CDR2 SQIVND (reference sequence). This CDR3 contains 16 residues. CDR3: CASSFGTSGRLHEQFF. DNA of the CDR3: TGTGCCAGTAGTTTCGGGACTAGCGGGAGATTACATGAGCAGTTCTTC.

The chain links TRBV11-1 to TRBJ2-4; D possibly corresponds to TRBD1 (5 bases). This CDR3 contains 15 residues. Germline-derived CDR1 and CDR2 are SGHAT and FQDESV (reference sequence). V was cut by 2 bases and J by 3 bases, with 11 bases left in between. The DNA of the CDR3 is TGTGCCAGCAGCTTACAGACAGAGTACAAAAACATTCAGTACTTC. Its translation is CASSLQTEYKNIQYF.

The chain combines TRBV28 with TRBJ2-4; D is unresolved. Germline V gene lookup returns CDR1 MDHEN and CDR2 SYDVKM. The ends were cut back, 5 bases at V and 0 bases at J, with 11 bases in the middle. CDR3 length equals 15 residues. The CDR3 here is CASSPTELAKNIQYF. DNA for the CDR3: TGTGCCAGCAGTCCGACTGAACTAGCCAAAAACATTCAGTACTTC.

A few counts support this clone. J is TRBJ2-1 and V is TRBV30; 9 bases line up with TRBD2. V was pared by 1 base and J by 7 bases, with 11 bases of the junction left unmatched. In germline, CDR1 is GTSNPN, CDR2 SVGIG (reference sequence). The length of the CDR3 is 16 residues. Written as DNA, the CDR3 is TGTGCCTGGAGTGGCGTGGGGCTAGCGGGGATGAATGAGCAGTTCTTC. It is translated as CAWSGVGLAGMNEQFF.

The chain carries TRBV11-2 and TRBJ1-1; D is possibly TRBD1 (5 bases). The CDR3 is made up of 14 amino acids. Per germline, CDR1 SGHAT and CDR2 FQNNGV. V was cut by 1 base and J by 8 bases, with 14 bases left in between. CDR3 nucleotide sequence: TGTGCCAGCAGCTTAGGCTGGACGGGGCAAGAAGCTTTCTTT. Its protein is CASSLGWTGQEAFF.

Here the CDR3 DNA reads TGTGCCAGCAGTTCCCTACAGGGTGACTCCTACGAGCAGTACTTC. Amino acids: CASSSLQGDSYEQYF. The chain couples TRBV27 to TRBJ2-7, with TRBD1 as a possible D gene (6 bases). CDR3 length: 15 residues. Trimming stripped 4 bases from V and 0 bases from J, with 13 bases between. CDR1 and CDR2 (germline): MNHEY, SMNVEV (reference sequence).

V usage is TRBV20-1 and J usage is TRBJ2-2; D not resolved. V was clipped by 4 bases and J by 5 bases, with 5 bases between them. Germline CDR1 reads DFQATT; CDR2 reads SNEGSKA (reference sequence). CDR3 size: 11 residues. CDR3 amino acids: CSAIRTGELFF. CDR3 in DNA: TGCAGTGCTATCAGGACCGGGGAGCTGTTTTTT.

J is TRBJ2-1 and V is TRBV5-6, with D unresolved. The CDR3 is 16 amino acids. Germline assignment: CDR1 SGHDT and CDR2 YYEEEE. V was pared by 4 bases and J by 3 bases, with 17 bases between. CDR3 in DNA: TGTGCCAGCAGCAATCCGTCCCTGGGTTACTACAATGAGCAGTTCTTC. Translation: CASSNPSLGYYNEQFF.

The chain recombines TRBV28 with TRBJ2-7; 10 nucleotides line up with TRBD1. The CDR3 is 17 residues long. V lost 7 bases, J lost 1 base, and 13 bases stayed unmatched. Germline assignment: CDR1 MDHEN and CDR2 SYDVKM. This CDR3 reads CASNMRYRDRGSYEQYF. CDR3 DNA sequence: TGTGCCAGCAACATGCGGTACCGGGACAGGGGTTCCTACGAGCAGTACTTC.

This sequence joins TRBV7-9 and TRBJ2-5; D not certain. CDR1 is SEHNR, CDR2 FQNEAQ, per germline (reference sequence). This CDR3 has 15 amino acids. Trimming cost V 7 bases and J 5 bases, with 20 bases left between them. The CDR3 spells CASTQEPSRWETQYF. CDR3 DNA: TGTGCCAGCACCCAAGAGCCCTCCCGATGGGAGACCCAGTACTTC.

The chain is built from TRBV9 and TRBJ2-2; TRBD2 agrees at 13 bases. This CDR3 contains 16 residues. With V trimmed by 4 bases and J by 7 bases, 7 bases remained unmatched. Germline CDR1 SGDLS, CDR2 YYNGEE. The CDR3 protein is CASSLGLAGVGGELFF. For the CDR3, the DNA is TGTGCCAGCAGCCTCGGACTAGCGGGAGTAGGCGGGGAGCTGTTTTTT. The variable domain in full, completed from reference TRBV9 and TRBJ2-2, reads DSGVTQTPKHLITATGQRVTLRCSPRSGDLSVYWYQQSLDQGLQFLIQYYNGEERAKGNILERFSAQQFPDLHSELNLSSLELGDSALYFCASSLGLAGVGGELFFGEGSRLTVL.

The chain employs TRBV5-8 and TRBJ2-3; 13 nucleotides match TRBD2. Per germline, CDR1 SGHTS and CDR2 YDEGEE. The CDR3 is made up of 19 amino acids. V was clipped by 4 bases and J by 0 bases; unmatched bases: 11. In DNA, the CDR3 is TGTGCCAGCAGCGGAGGACTAGCGGGAGACGGTGCGAGCACAGATACGCAGTATTTT. Its protein is CASSGGLAGDGASTDTQYF.

The chain joins TRBV19 to TRBJ1-5, with D hard to call. The germline CDR1 and CDR2 sequences are LNHDA and SQIVND (reference sequence). Trimming shortened V by 1 base and J by 4 bases, and 5 bases separated the two germline ends. The CDR3 extends over 13 amino acids. CDR3 DNA: TGTGCCAGTAGTATAGCGGAAAATCAGCCCCAGCATTTT. Amino acids: CASSIAENQPQHF.